The rows below give T cell receptor beta chains drawn from one sample of a study of blood T cell repertoires in COVID-19. TCRdb's table, derived via immunoSEQ multiplex PCR, lists solely in-frame clones and lacks some. This table has some 150,000 clones, around four fifths appearing once. Sequencing was carried out using PBMCs or T cells enriched from blood (not recorded which). The receptor source for this set is a woman in her thirties or forties who had recovered from COVID-19. Each CDR3 is given with its conserved first and last residue. D genes are given only for firm matches. Clone size appears in some rows only: once, few, many, or a class for an expanded clone.

>TRBJ2-7|TRBV9|TRBD1|.
CASSTGTGHEQYF
TGTGCCAGCAGCACCGGGACAGGTCACGAGCAGTACTTC
>TRBJ1-2|TRBV30|TRBD1|few
CAWRPQGQAVKGYTF
TGTGCCTGGAGACCCCAGGGACAGGCCGTGAAAGGCTACACCTTC
>TRBJ2-3|TRBV2|TRBD1|few
CASDRGLSTDTQYF
TGTGCCAGCGACAGGGGGTTAAGCACAGATACGCAGTATTTT
>TRBJ1-6|TRBV27|TRBD1|.
CASSPGQAIRPLHF
TGTGCCAGCAGTCCGGGACAGGCTATCCGGCCCCTCCACTTT
>TRBJ1-2|TRBV27|.|.
CASSPPGFYGYTF
TGTGCCAGCAGTCCTCCGGGTTTCTATGGCTACACCTTC
>TRBJ1-1|TRBV15|.|.
CATSRGGLGEAFF
TGTGCCACCAGCAGAGGTGGACTTGGTGAAGCTTTCTTT
>TRBJ2-5|TRBV15|.|.
CATSRGAGQIQETQYF
TGTGCCACCAGCAGAGGGGCGGGGCAAATTCAAGAGACCCAGTACTTC
>TRBJ1-5|TRBV2|.|.
CASNRVSAQPQHF
TGTGCCAGCAACAGGGTTAGTGCTCAGCCCCAGCATTTT
>TRBJ2-5|TRBV7-9|.|.
CASSQGGETQYF
TGTGCCAGCAGTCAGGGGGGTGAGACCCAGTACTTC
>TRBJ1-1|TRBV13|.|.
CASSRREAFF
TGTGCCAGCAGCCGGAGGGAAGCTTTCTTT
>TRBJ2-7|TRBV21-1|.|.
CARGADLREGSYEQYF
TGTGCCAGGGGGGCTGATTTGCGGGAGGGGTCCTACGAGCAGTACTTC
>TRBJ2-2|TRBV6-5|TRBD2|.
CASSSRSGSNTGELFF
TGTGCCAGCAGTTCCCGTAGCGGGTCGAACACCGGGGAGCTGTTTTTT
>TRBJ2-5|TRBV27|TRBD1|.
CASSLYWQGAMETQYF
TGTGCCAGCAGTTTATACTGGCAGGGGGCAATGGAGACCCAGTACTTC
>TRBJ1-5|TRBV4-1|TRBD1|.
CASSHPQGASNQPQHF
TGCGCCAGCAGCCATCCACAGGGGGCTAGCAATCAGCCCCAGCATTTT
>TRBJ2-5|TRBV21-1|.|.
CASSKGGGIETQYF
TGTGCCAGCAGCAAAGGTGGGGGGATTGAGACCCAGTACTTC
>TRBJ1-1|TRBV12-5|TRBD1|.
CASGPLGTGLRTEAFF
TGTGCTAGTGGCCCACTGGGGACAGGGCTGAGAACTGAAGCTTTCTTT
>TRBJ1-5|TRBV7-2|TRBD1|.
CASSLGQGTNQPQHF
TGTGCCAGCAGCCTCGGACAGGGTACCAATCAGCCCCAGCATTTT
>TRBJ2-1|TRBV7-2|TRBD2|.
CASSLALRLAGGNEQFF
TGTGCCAGCAGCTTAGCGCTAAGGCTAGCGGGGGGGAATGAGCAGTTCTTC
>TRBJ1-4|TRBV4-1|TRBD1|.
CASSQGLQGAGRATNEKLFF
TGCGCCAGCAGCCAAGGCCTACAGGGGGCAGGGCGGGCAACTAATGAAAAACTGTTTTTT
>TRBJ1-6|TRBV3-1/TRBV3-2|.|.
CASGRGPYNSPLHF
TGTGCCAGCGGCCGGGGCCCCTATAATTCACCCCTCCACTTT
>TRBJ1-1|TRBV7-9|.|.
CASSHPNRVGNTEAFF
TGTGCCAGCAGCCATCCCAACAGGGTAGGGAACACTGAAGCTTTCTTT
>TRBJ2-2|TRBV7-3|TRBD2|few
CASSLTLAGVAGELFF
TGTGCCAGCAGCTTAACGTTAGCGGGAGTAGCCGGGGAGCTGTTTTTT
>TRBJ1-5|TRBV11-2|.|.
CASSLGPTNPPLQPQHF
TGTGCCAGCAGCTTAGGCCCGACAAATCCGCCGCTTCAGCCCCAGCATTTT
>TRBJ1-4|TRBV5-1|TRBD1|.
CASSSRTGSEKLFF
TGCGCCAGCAGCTCGCGGACAGGGAGTGAAAAACTGTTTTTT
>TRBJ1-3|TRBV3-1/TRBV3-2|.|.
CASSQGAGSSGNTIYF
TGTGCCAGCAGCCAAGGGGCGGGTAGCTCTGGAAACACCATATATTTT
>TRBJ2-7|TRBV6-5|.|.
CASSPGLRYEQYF
TGTGCCAGCAGTCCGGGACTTCGCTACGAGCAGTACTTC
>TRBJ1-1|TRBV5-1|TRBD1|.
CASSLATGGMGDTEAFF
TGCGCCAGCAGCTTGGCCACAGGGGGCATGGGGGACACTGAAGCTTTCTTT
>TRBJ2-3|TRBV6-5|.|.
CASTQSRATDTQYF
TGTGCCAGCACTCAGTCCAGGGCGACGGATACGCAGTATTTT
>TRBJ2-1|TRBV13|.|.
CASSLTGLGNEQFF
TGTGCCAGCAGCTTAACGGGTCTGGGTAATGAGCAGTTCTTC
>TRBJ2-3|TRBV5-1|TRBD2|.
CASSAGVAGDTDTQYF
TGCGCCAGCAGCGCCGGGGTAGCGGGGGACACAGATACGCAGTATTTT